The 19 T cell receptor beta chains presented below share a single source sample, sequenced in a study of T cells in Graves' hyperthyroidism and ophthalmopathy. The TCR beta CDR3 regions underwent amplification using RNA transcripts as the source. A set of HTBI primers served as the primers for a first-round RT-PCR of the TCR CDR3. TCRdb called the multiplex PCR reads again in MiXCR, with one record for every CDR3 protein. Here the sample spans approximately 420,000 distinct CDR3 sequences, under 15% being singletons. The sample comprised blood. These receptors were taken from a woman aged 25 to 45 with Graves' hyperthyroidism.

This clonotype occurred many times. This rearrangement joins TRBV11-2 to TRBJ2-1, with a weak D call TRBD1 (6 bases). V lost 5 bases and J lost 2, with 16 bases in between. The CDR3 runs to 16 residues. Germline V lookup: CDR1 SGHAT, CDR2 FQNNGV. The CDR3 DNA follows: TGTGCCAGCAGCCCTAGGGGGAAAGGCCCCTACAATGAGCAGTTCTTC. Amino acid sequence: CASSPRGKGPYNEQFF. The entire variable domain, with the rest obtained from reference TRBV11-2 and TRBJ2-1, is as follows: EAGVAQSPRYKIIEKRQSVAFWCNPISGHATLYWYQQILGQGPKLLIQFQNNGVVDDSQLPKDRFSAERLKGVDSTLKIQPAKLEDSAVYLCASSPRGKGPYNEQFFGPGTRLTVL.

This clonotype occurred many times. The chain couples TRBV7-8 to TRBJ2-1, with TRBD2 identical over 10 bases. Per the germline V gene, CDR1 is SGHVS and CDR2 is FQNEAQ. The J segment lost 5 bases and the V segment lost 1 base, leaving 23 bases of the junction unmatched. CDR3 length equals 22 residues. In DNA form, the CDR3 reads TGTGCCAGCAGCTTAGATGGACTAGCGGTGGAAGAGTCTCTAGAGGCCGACAATGAGCAGTTCTTC. It yields the protein CASSLDGLAVEESLEADNEQFF.

This clonotype was seen many times. V gene TRBV28 combines with J gene TRBJ2-3; 15 bases are shared with TRBD2. The CDR3 consists of 17 residues. Trimming removed 8 bases from V and 5 bases from J; junction bases left unmatched: 11. Germline-derived CDR1 and CDR2 are MDHEN and SYDVKM. The CDR3 here is CASPPPGLAGGGDTQYF. The DNA for the CDR3 is TGTGCCAGCCCACCCCCGGGACTAGCGGGAGGTGGAGATACGCAGTATTTT.

This clonotype was seen repeatedly, ten times or more. The gene calls are TRBV30 and TRBJ1-5, with D unclear. CDR1 is GTSNPN, CDR2 SVGIG, per germline (reference sequence). There are 16 residues in the CDR3. Trimming stripped 0 bases from V and 4 bases from J, with 16 bases between. The CDR3 spells CAWSVTASVINQPQHF. CDR3 bases: TGTGCCTGGAGTGTGACTGCTAGCGTAATTAATCAGCCCCAGCATTTT.

The V call is TRBV19, the J call TRBJ1-1, with TRBD1 identical over 10 bases. This CDR3 is built from 16 residues. Trimming at V came to 4 bases and at J to 3 bases, leaving 8 bases not matched to a gene. The germline V gene has CDR1 LNHDA and CDR2 SQIVND (reference sequence). CDR3 residues: CASSTRDRGFYTEAFF. As DNA, the CDR3 is TGTGCCAGTAGTACACGGGACAGGGGCTTTTACACTGAAGCTTTCTTT.

V and J are TRBV29-1 and TRBJ2-1; possibly TRBD2 for D (6 bases). V lost 3 bases to trimming and J lost 2 bases, with 17 bases between them. Germline V gives CDR1 SQVTM, CDR2 ANQGSEA. This CDR3 spans 16 amino acids. The CDR3 DNA follows: TGCAGCGTTGACTTCCTACGGGAGTTACCCTACAATGAGCAGTTCTTC. It codes for CSVDFLRELPYNEQFF.

In DNA form, the CDR3 reads TGTGCCAGCTCACCTCTTTATTCGGGGGATAATGAAAAACTGTTTTTT. This gives the protein CASSPLYSGDNEKLFF. The chain uses TRBV18 and TRBJ1-4; TRBD1 is a possible D gene (5 bases). Germline values: CDR1 KGHSH, CDR2 LQKENI. The CDR3 has 16 amino acids. Trimming took off 3 bases at V and 4 bases at J, with 15 bases between the two ends.

This sequence joins TRBV11-2 and TRBJ1-1; D remains unclear. This CDR3 has 14 amino acids. V lost 2 bases, J lost 5 bases, and 12 bases lay in between. Germline V gene lookup returns CDR1 SGHAT and CDR2 FQNNGV. CDR3: CASSLLKGWTEAFF. For the CDR3, the DNA is TGTGCCAGCAGCTTATTAAAAGGGTGGACTGAAGCTTTCTTT.

The chain recombines TRBV6-1 with TRBJ2-2; D is ambiguous. V lost 7 bases, J lost 10 bases, and 10 bases lay in between. The CDR3 loop spans 11 amino acids. CDR1 and CDR2 (germline): MNHNS, SASEGT. This CDR3 reads CASTSGLELFF. The CDR3 nucleotides are TGTGCCAGCACCTCCGGCCTGGAGCTGTTTTTT.

This clonotype was counted between two and nine times. This chain joins TRBV3-1 and TRBJ1-2; D remains ambiguous. This CDR3 contains 11 residues. Germline assignment: CDR1 LGHDT and CDR2 YNNKEL (reference sequence). The germline V and J ends were trimmed by 3 bases and 6 bases, with 5 bases remaining between them. The CDR3 loop reads CASSQSHGYTF. CDR3 in DNA: TGTGCCAGCAGCCAGTCCCATGGCTACACCTTC.

This clonotype was seen many times. This rearrangement joins TRBV7-8 to TRBJ2-1; D is ambiguous. Trimming removed 1 base at V and 0 bases at J, with 7 bases between. Germline V gene sequence: CDR1 SGHVS, CDR2 FQNEAQ. CDR3 size: 15 residues. CDR3 in amino acids: CASSLGHNSYNEQFF. As DNA, the CDR3 is TGTGCCAGCAGCTTAGGACATAACTCCTACAATGAGCAGTTCTTC.

With respect to this clonotype: Its ends do not fully match the called genes, so a read error is possible. The chain is built from TRBV28 and TRBJ2-1; TRBD1 agrees at 10 bases. The CDR3 covers 15 residues. Germline assignment: CDR1 MDHEN and CDR2 SYDVKM. The CDR3 protein is CASSRQGASCNEQFF. CDR3 sequence (DNA): TGTGCCAGCAGCAGACAGGGGGCCTCCTGCAATGAGCAGTTCTTC.

This clonotype was found many times. The chain links TRBV6-1 to TRBJ1-2; TRBD1 matches 7 bases. With 4 bases clipped from V and 5 bases from J, the junction kept 10 bases outside the gene matches. The germline V gene encodes CDR1 MNHNS and CDR2 SASEGT. The CDR3 sequence is 15 residues long. The CDR3 region has the DNA TGTGCCAGCAGTGGAGGGGGCATCGACGGGTATGGCTACACCTTC. Translating gives CASSGGGIDGYGYTF.

This clonotype was counted at least ten times. The chain is built from TRBV12-3 or TRBV12-4 and TRBJ1-1; D perhaps matches TRBD1 (5 bases). This CDR3 comprises 14 residues. V lost 8 bases to trimming and J lost 0 bases, with 13 bases between them. The CDR3 sequence: CASRAGNMNTEAFF. For the CDR3, the DNA is TGTGCCAGCCGTGCAGGGAACATGAACACTGAAGCTTTCTTT.

This clonotype was seen a few times. The chain recombines TRBV5-1 with TRBJ2-1, with 9 bases lining up with TRBD2. This CDR3 region has 16 residues. V trimming: 4 bases; J trimming: 7 bases; junction bases outside the gene matches: 12. Germline lookup yields CDR1 SGHRS and CDR2 YFSETQ. CDR3 DNA: TGCGCCAGCAGCAGAGGCGTAAAAGCGGGGGGAAATGAGCAGTTCTTC. Protein sequence: CASSRGVKAGGNEQFF.

This clonotype occurred many times. The rearrangement links TRBV20-1 to TRBJ2-1; 10 bases are shared with TRBD2. Germline V gene data show CDR1 as DFQATT and CDR2 as SNEGSKA (reference sequence). V lost 5 bases, J lost 2 bases, and 12 bases stayed unmatched. CDR3 length: 17 amino acids. The DNA of the CDR3 is TGCAGTGCTCCACTAGCGGGGCCCACCCGTCCCTACAATGAGCAGTTCTTC. Translated, it gives CSAPLAGPTRPYNEQFF.

This clonotype was seen many times. The V gene is TRBV20-1, the J gene TRBJ2-1, with D possibly TRBD2 on 6 matching bases. Trimming removed 6 bases from V and 2 bases from J, with 20 bases in between. Germline V CDR1 and CDR2: DFQATT, SNEGSKA (reference sequence). The CDR3 is made up of 16 amino acids. This chain's CDR3 is CSATDGTHVAYNEQFF. The CDR3 DNA sequence: TGCAGTGCCACGGACGGGACTCACGTCGCCTACAATGAGCAGTTCTTC.

V usage is TRBV19 and J usage is TRBJ1-1; D not resolved. CDR1 is LNHDA and CDR2 is SQIVND in the germline V gene (reference sequence). V lost 2 bases and J lost 1, with 11 bases in between. The CDR3 spans 15 residues. The CDR3 region has the DNA TGTGCCAGTAGTATAAGGACGGGTCGGAACACTGAAGCTTTCTTT. This gives the protein CASSIRTGRNTEAFF.

The V gene is TRBV11-2, the J gene TRBJ2-7; TRBD2 agrees at 8 bases. Trimming took 5 bases from V and 0 from J; bases not matched to a gene: 9. Germline V gene sequence: CDR1 SGHAT, CDR2 FQNNGV. The CDR3 extends over 16 amino acids. CDR3: CASSAGAGGTSYEQYF. The DNA for the CDR3 is TGTGCCAGCAGCGCCGGTGCGGGAGGAACCTCCTACGAGCAGTACTTC. Full variable domain (outside the CDR3, taken from reference TRBV11-2 and TRBJ2-7): EAGVAQSPRYKIIEKRQSVAFWCNPISGHATLYWYQQILGQGPKLLIQFQNNGVVDDSQLPKDRFSAERLKGVDSTLKIQPAKLEDSAVYLCASSAGAGGTSYEQYFGPGTRLTVT.